This is a list of T cell receptor beta chains from one sample in a study of naive and memory T cell subsets. TCRdb itself ran the UMI-ligation and nested PCR reads through MiXCR, one entry per CDR3 protein. This sample has 25,000 to 30,000 distinct CDR3 sequences, with roughly 5.2% found just once. Sequenced input: blood. These receptors all come from an adult in good health. Each CDR3 is given with its conserved first and last residue. The D gene is left open where the match is weak. Size values are once, few and many counts, or a class for expanded clones, and some rows have none.

size	V	D	J	CDR3	DNA
many	TRBV7-9	-	TRBJ2-2	CASSLGSGAFNTGELFF	TGTGCCAGCAGCTTAGGCAGCGGCGCATTCAACACCGGGGAGCTGTTTTTT
many	TRBV29-1	-	TRBJ2-7	CSVGRSHLAYEQYF	TGCAGCGTTGGCCGGAGCCACCTCGCCTACGAGCAGTACTTC
medium-sized	TRBV29-1	TRBD1	TRBJ2-1	CSVDRDRNEQFF	TGCAGCGTGGACAGGGATAGGAATGAGCAGTTCTTC
many	TRBV7-9	-	TRBJ2-1	CASSLVGDTITIRNEQFF	TGTGCCAGCAGCTTAGTGGGGGACACAATCACCATACGCAATGAGCAGTTCTTC
many	TRBV7-9	-	TRBJ2-2	CASSPGSTPTGELFF	TGTGCCAGCAGCCCGGGATCCACCCCCACCGGGGAGCTGTTTTTT
few	TRBV11-2	-	TRBJ2-5	CASSPYAGLEETQYF	TGTGCCAGCAGCCCCTACGCAGGCCTGGAAGAGACCCAGTACTTC
many	TRBV7-8	-	TRBJ2-5	CASSQGTVQETQYF	TGTGCCAGCAGCCAAGGGACGGTCCAAGAGACCCAGTACTTC
many	TRBV27	-	TRBJ1-2	CASSFGGRFYGYTF	TGTGCCAGCAGTTTCGGGGGACGGTTCTATGGCTACACCTTC
-	TRBV6-5	-	TRBJ2-7	CASSYSIGAGDYEQYF	TGTGCCAGCAGTTACTCGATAGGGGCAGGGGACTACGAGCAGTACTTC
-	TRBV20-1	TRBD2	TRBJ2-1	CSATSSGRLTEQFF	TGCAGTGCTACATCTAGCGGGAGGTTGACTGAGCAGTTCTTC
many	TRBV13	TRBD1	TRBJ2-7	CASSQGETGSSSYEQYF	TGTGCCAGCAGTCAGGGGGAAACGGGATCAAGCTCCTACGAGCAGTACTTC
many	TRBV29-1	-	TRBJ2-1	CSVRDGYNEQFF	TGCAGCGTCCGGGACGGATACAATGAGCAGTTCTTC
many	TRBV28	-	TRBJ2-5	CASSSRRVGGRMETQYF	TGTGCCAGCAGTTCACGCCGGGTCGGCGGGCGGATGGAGACCCAGTACTTC
few	TRBV6-5	-	TRBJ2-5	CASSEPGRQETQYF	TGTGCCAGCAGTGAACCCGGACGCCAAGAGACCCAGTACTTC
-	TRBV4-3	TRBD1	TRBJ2-7	CASSRGAPGQGTYEQYF	TGCGCCAGCAGCCGAGGAGCCCCGGGACAGGGGACCTACGAGCAGTACTTC
-	TRBV4-3	TRBD1	TRBJ2-6	CASSQNPSQGAGANVLTF	TGCGCCAGCAGCCAAAACCCGTCCCAGGGGGCCGGGGCCAACGTCCTGACTTTC
many	TRBV4-2	-	TRBJ2-7	CASSQARGWEQYF	TGTGCCAGCAGCCAAGCCCGAGGGTGGGAGCAGTACTTC
many	TRBV24-1	TRBD2	TRBJ2-1	CATSDVAAGGREQFF	TGTGCCACCAGTGATGTTGCAGCGGGAGGGCGAGAGCAGTTCTTC
many	TRBV7-9	-	TRBJ2-5	CASSFGGEGETQYF	TGTGCCAGCAGCTTCGGAGGGGAAGGGGAGACCCAGTACTTC
many	TRBV19	TRBD2	TRBJ2-1	CASSMTSGTNEQFF	TGTGCCAGTAGTATGACTAGCGGGACCAATGAGCAGTTCTTC
many	TRBV2	-	TRBJ2-2	CASEAESTGELFF	TGTGCCAGCGAGGCAGAATCCACCGGGGAGCTGTTTTTT
-	TRBV7-6	TRBD1	TRBJ2-7	CASSESGQGYYEQYF	TGTGCCAGCAGCGAGTCCGGACAGGGATACTACGAGCAGTACTTC
-	TRBV11-2	-	TRBJ2-7	CASSGSSTGPFYEQYF	TGTGCCAGCAGCGGATCGTCGACAGGACCATTCTACGAGCAGTACTTC
-	TRBV5-4	-	TRBJ2-1	CASSASSGVLSDNEQFF	TGTGCCAGCAGCGCCTCATCGGGAGTATTGTCGGACAATGAGCAGTTCTTC
many	TRBV6-4	-	TRBJ2-1	CASSDSTYNEQFF	TGTGCCAGCAGTGACTCGACATACAATGAGCAGTTCTTC
many	TRBV6-6	-	TRBJ2-2	CASSPGAATGELFF	TGTGCCAGCAGCCCAGGGGCCGCCACCGGGGAGCTGTTTTTT
many	TRBV28	TRBD2	TRBJ2-7	CASWTSGSSYEQYF	TGTGCCAGCTGGACTAGCGGGAGCTCCTACGAGCAGTACTTC
many	TRBV6-2/TRBV6-3	TRBD2	TRBJ2-7	CASSRASGRAPEQYF	TGTGCCAGCAGTCGAGCTAGCGGGAGGGCCCCCGAGCAGTACTTC
many	TRBV5-1	TRBD2	TRBJ2-2	CASGGTSGTSSGELFF	TGCGCCAGCGGGGGGACTAGCGGGACCTCGAGCGGGGAGCTGTTTTTT
medium-sized	TRBV6-6	TRBD2	TRBJ2-7	CASRRLAGMYEQYF	TGTGCCAGCAGAAGACTAGCGGGAATGTACGAGCAGTACTTC
many	TRBV28	-	TRBJ2-7	CASSSLGGQYF	TGTGCCAGCAGTTCTCTAGGTGGGCAGTACTTC
many	TRBV12-3/TRBV12-4	-	TRBJ2-1	CASSTGRTYNEQFF	TGTGCCAGCAGCACAGGACGGACCTACAATGAGCAGTTCTTC
many	TRBV29-1	TRBD2	TRBJ2-2	CSVRTSPARRTGELFF	TGCAGCGTCCGGACTAGCCCCGCCCGCCGAACCGGGGAGCTGTTTTTT
many	TRBV28	-	TRBJ2-1	CASSLHLANEQFF	TGTGCCAGCAGTTTACACCTGGCCAATGAGCAGTTCTTC
many	TRBV29-1	-	TRBJ2-7	CSVEGQTSYEQYF	TGCAGCGTTGAAGGGCAGACCTCCTACGAGCAGTACTTC
many	TRBV2	-	TRBJ2-3	CATERSTTHTDTQYF	TGTGCCACCGAGCGGTCCACGACACACACAGATACGCAGTATTTT
many	TRBV6-5	-	TRBJ1-1	CASSYWTQGEAFF	TGTGCCAGCAGTTACTGGACTCAAGGTGAAGCTTTCTTT
many	TRBV12-3/TRBV12-4	TRBD2	TRBJ2-1	CASSSSGVLVSNNEQFF	TGTGCCAGCAGCAGCAGCGGGGTTTTGGTGTCAAACAATGAGCAGTTCTTC
many	TRBV4-3	-	TRBJ1-1	CASSQDRGKTNEAFF	TGCGCCAGCAGCCAAGATCGAGGAAAAACCAATGAAGCTTTCTTT
few	TRBV19	TRBD2	TRBJ2-1	CASSPTRRLAGPYNEQFF	TGTGCCAGTAGTCCAACAAGAAGACTAGCGGGACCCTACAATGAGCAGTTCTTC
many	TRBV7-2	-	TRBJ2-7	CASSSDSRPTYEQYF	TGTGCCAGCAGCTCGGACTCGCGCCCCACCTACGAGCAGTACTTC
-	TRBV11-3	TRBD2	TRBJ2-4	CASSLSGAGGIQYF	TGTGCCAGCAGTTTATCAGGAGCCGGGGGGATTCAGTACTTC